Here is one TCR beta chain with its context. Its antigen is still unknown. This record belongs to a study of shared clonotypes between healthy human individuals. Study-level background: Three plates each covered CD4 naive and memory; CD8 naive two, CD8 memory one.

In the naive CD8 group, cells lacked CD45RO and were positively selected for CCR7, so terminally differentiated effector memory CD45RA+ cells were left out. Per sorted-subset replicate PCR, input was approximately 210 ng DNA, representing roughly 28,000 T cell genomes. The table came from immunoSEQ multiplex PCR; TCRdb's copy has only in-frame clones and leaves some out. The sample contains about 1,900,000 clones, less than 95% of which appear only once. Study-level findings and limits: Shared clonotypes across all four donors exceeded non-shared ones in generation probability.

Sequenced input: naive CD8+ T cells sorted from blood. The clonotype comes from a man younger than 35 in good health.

CDR3 bases: TGTGCCAGTAGCTGGAGCGGGAGTTCGTACGAGCAGTACTTC. It encodes CASSWSGSSYEQYF. The gene calls are TRBV19 and TRBJ2-7; 8 nucleotides line up with TRBD2. Per germline, CDR1 LNHDA and CDR2 SQIVND (reference sequence). The trim removed 6 bases at V and 4 bases at J, leaving 8 bases unmatched. There are 14 residues in the CDR3. Using reference TRBV19 and TRBJ2-7 for the parts outside the CDR3, the full variable domain is DGGITQSPKYLFRKEGQNVTLSCEQNLNHDAMYWYRQDPGQGLRLIYYSQIVNDFQKGDIAEGYSVSREKKESFPLTVTSAQKNPTAFYLCASSWSGSSYEQYFGPGTRLTVT.